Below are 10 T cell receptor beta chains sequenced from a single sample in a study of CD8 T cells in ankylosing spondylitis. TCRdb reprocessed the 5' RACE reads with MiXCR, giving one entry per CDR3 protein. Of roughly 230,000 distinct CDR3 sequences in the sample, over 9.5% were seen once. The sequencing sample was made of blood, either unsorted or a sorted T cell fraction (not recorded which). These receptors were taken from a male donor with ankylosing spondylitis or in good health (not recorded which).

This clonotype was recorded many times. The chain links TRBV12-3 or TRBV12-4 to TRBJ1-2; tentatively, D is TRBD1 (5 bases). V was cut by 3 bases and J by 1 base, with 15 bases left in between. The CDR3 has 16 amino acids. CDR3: CASSLGGETINYGYTF. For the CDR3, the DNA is TGTGCCAGCAGTTTGGGGGGGGAGACGATTAACTATGGCTACACCTTC.

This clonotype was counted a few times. This chain's CDR3 is CAWNTGYEQPQHF. As DNA, the CDR3 is TGTGCCTGGAATACAGGGTACGAACAGCCCCAGCATTTT. This rearrangement joins TRBV30 to TRBJ1-5; tentatively, D is TRBD1 (6 bases). This CDR3 has 13 amino acids. Germline CDR1 reads GTSNPN; CDR2 reads SVGIG (reference sequence). Trimming removed 4 bases at V and 7 bases at J, with 14 bases between.

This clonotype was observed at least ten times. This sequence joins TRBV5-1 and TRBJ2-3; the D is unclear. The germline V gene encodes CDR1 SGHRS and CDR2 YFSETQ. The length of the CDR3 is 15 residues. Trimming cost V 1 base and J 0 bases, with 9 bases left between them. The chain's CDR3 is CASSLLDPSTDTQYF. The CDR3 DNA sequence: TGCGCCAGCAGCTTGCTGGATCCGAGCACAGATACGCAGTATTTT.

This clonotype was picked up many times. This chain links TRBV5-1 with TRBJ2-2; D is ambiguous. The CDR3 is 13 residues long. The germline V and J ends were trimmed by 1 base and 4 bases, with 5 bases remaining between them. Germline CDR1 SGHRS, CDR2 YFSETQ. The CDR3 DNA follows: TGCGCCAGCAGCTTGCCGTCCACCGGGGAGCTGTTTTTT. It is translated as CASSLPSTGELFF.

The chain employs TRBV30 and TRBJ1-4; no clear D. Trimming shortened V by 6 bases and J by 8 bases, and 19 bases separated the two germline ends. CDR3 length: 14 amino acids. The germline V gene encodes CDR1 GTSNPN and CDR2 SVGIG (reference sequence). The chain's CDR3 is CACLNWEGGEKLFF. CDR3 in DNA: TGTGCCTGCCTCAATTGGGAGGGAGGGGAAAAACTGTTTTTT.

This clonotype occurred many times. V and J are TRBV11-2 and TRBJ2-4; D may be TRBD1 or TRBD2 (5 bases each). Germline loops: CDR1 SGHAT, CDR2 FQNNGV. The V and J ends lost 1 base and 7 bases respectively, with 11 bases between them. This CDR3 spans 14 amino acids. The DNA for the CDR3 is TGTGCCAGCAGCTTAGTGGCAGGGACGAACATTCAGTACTTC. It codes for CASSLVAGTNIQYF.

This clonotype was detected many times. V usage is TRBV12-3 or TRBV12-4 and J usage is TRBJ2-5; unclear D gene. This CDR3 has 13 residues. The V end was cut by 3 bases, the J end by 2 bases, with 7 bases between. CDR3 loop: CASSFTIQETQYF. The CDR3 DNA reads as TGTGCCAGCAGTTTTACCATTCAAGAGACCCAGTACTTC.

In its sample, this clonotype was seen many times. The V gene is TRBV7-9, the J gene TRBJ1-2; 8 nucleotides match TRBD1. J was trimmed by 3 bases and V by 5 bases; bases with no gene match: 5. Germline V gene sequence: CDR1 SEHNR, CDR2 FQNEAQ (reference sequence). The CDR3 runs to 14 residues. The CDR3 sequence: CASSPQDRDYGYTF. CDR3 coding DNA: TGTGCCAGCAGCCCCCAGGACAGGGACTATGGCTACACCTTC.

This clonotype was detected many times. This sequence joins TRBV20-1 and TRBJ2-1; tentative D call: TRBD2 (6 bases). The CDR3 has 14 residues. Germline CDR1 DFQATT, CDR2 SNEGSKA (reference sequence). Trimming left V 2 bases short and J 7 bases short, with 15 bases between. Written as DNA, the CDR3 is TGCAGTGCTAGACCCCGGGACTTTAGGAATGAGCAGTTCTTC. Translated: CSARPRDFRNEQFF.

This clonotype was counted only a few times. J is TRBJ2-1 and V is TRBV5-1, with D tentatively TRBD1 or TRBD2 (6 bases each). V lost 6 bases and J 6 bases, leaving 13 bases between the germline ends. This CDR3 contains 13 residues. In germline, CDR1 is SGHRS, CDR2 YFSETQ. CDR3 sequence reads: CASTLGGLNEQFF. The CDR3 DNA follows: TGCGCCAGCACCCTGGGGGGCCTCAATGAGCAGTTCTTC. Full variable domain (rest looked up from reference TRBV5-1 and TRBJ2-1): KAGVTQTPRYLIKTRGQQVTLSCSPISGHRSVSWYQQTPGQGLQFLFEYFSETQRNKGNFPGRFSGRQFSNSRSEMNVSTLELGDSALYLCASTLGGLNEQFFGPGTRLTVL.